This T cell receptor beta chain was found in a study of blood T cell repertoires in COVID-19. As for the study in general: PBMCs, B-cell-depleted T cells, or T cells were the source of the cDNA or gDNA that made up the material.

This clone was counted a single time. Sequencing used immunoSEQ multiplex PCR; TCRdb keeps in-frame clones, though not all of them. The table records over 150,000 clones, 65% to 80% of them present only once. The origin of this receptor is a woman between 45 and 60 years old with acute or convalescent COVID-19. Sequenced: peripheral blood.

Here the CDR3 DNA reads TGTGCCAGCAGTTTACTTTCCGGGACGCAGTATTTT. Residues: CASSLLSGTQYF. J is TRBJ2-3 and V is TRBV28, with D uncertain. The CDR3 has 12 residues. Per germline, CDR1 MDHEN and CDR2 SYDVKM. V was trimmed by 2 bases and J by 9 bases, leaving 9 bases between them.